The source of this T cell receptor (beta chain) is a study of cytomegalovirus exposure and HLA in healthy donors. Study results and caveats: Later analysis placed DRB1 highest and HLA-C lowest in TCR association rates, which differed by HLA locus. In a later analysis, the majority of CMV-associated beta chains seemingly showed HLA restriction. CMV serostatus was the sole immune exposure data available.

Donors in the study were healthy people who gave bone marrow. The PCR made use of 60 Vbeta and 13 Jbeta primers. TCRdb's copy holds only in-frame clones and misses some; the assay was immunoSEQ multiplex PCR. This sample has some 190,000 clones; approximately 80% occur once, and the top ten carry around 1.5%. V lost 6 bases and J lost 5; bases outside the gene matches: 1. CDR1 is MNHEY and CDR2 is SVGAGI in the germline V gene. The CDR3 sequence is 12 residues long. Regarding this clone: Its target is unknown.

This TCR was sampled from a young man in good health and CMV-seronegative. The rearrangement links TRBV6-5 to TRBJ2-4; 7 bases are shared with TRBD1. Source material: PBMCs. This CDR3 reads CASRGGENIQYF. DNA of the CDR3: TGTGCCAGCAGAGGGGGCGAAAACATTCAGTACTTC.